This T cell receptor (beta chain) was retrieved from a study of T cell responses to AZD1222 COVID-19 vaccine. Whole-study results and caveats: Close to half of spike-specific TCRs reportedly recognize unmutated variant regions. Recipients of AZD1222 seropositive at baseline numbered only 5 or 6. CD4 TCRs linked to vaccination spanned spike, dominating at 160-218 and 743-854. The donors showed a predominance of white British ancestry and of females, with possible underestimation of clonal diversity.

Libraries were prepared by immunoSEQ multiplex PCR; TCRdb keeps only in-frame clonotypes and omits some of them. Of approximately 150,000 clones in the sample, about 89% are singletons; the top ten hold under 2%. This clone was counted a single time. As yet, its antigen is unknown. The length of the CDR3 is 13 residues. V lost 4 bases, J lost 4 bases, and 10 bases lay in between. The germline gives CDR1 SNHLY, CDR2 FYNNEI. The sequence was obtained from an adult in good health. The material sequenced was peripheral blood, taken on day 0 of AZD1222 vaccination. The V and J genes are TRBV2 and TRBJ1-2; no definite D call. CDR3 sequence: CASSGWQLYGYTF. As DNA, the CDR3 is TGTGCCAGCAGTGGGTGGCAGCTCTATGGCTACACCTTC. The variable domain in full, with the rest retrieved from reference TRBV2 and TRBJ1-2, is EPEVTQTPSHQVTQMGQEVILRCVPISNHLYFYWYRQILGQKVEFLVSFYNNEISEKSEIFDDQFSVERPDGSNFTLKIRSTKLEDSAMYFCASSGWQLYGYTFGSGTRLTVV.